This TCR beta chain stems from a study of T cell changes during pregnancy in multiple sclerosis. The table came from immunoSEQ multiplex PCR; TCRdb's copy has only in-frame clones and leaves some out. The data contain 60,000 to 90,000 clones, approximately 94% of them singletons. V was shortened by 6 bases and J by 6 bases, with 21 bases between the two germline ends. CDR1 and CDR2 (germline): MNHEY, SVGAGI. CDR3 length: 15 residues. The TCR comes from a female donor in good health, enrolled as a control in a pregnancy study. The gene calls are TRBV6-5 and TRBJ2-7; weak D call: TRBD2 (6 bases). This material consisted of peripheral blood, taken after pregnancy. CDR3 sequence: CASREATGTLVEQYF. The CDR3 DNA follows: TGTGCCAGCAGAGAGGCAACCGGGACTCTGGTCGAGCAGTACTTC.